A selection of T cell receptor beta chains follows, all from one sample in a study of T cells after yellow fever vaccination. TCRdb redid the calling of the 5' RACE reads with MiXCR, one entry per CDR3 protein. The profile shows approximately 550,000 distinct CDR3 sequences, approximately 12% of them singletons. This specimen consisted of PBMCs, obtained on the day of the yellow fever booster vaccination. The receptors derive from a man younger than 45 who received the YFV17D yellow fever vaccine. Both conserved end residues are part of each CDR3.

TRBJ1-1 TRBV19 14 CASSPRVGDTEAFF
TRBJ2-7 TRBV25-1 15 CASSDKVAGAYEQYF
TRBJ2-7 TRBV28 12 CASRDRYYEQYF
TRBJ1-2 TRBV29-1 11 CSATTGLGYTF
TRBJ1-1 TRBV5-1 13 CASSWGTDTEAFF
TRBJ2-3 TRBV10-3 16 CAISVRGQGAGDTQYF
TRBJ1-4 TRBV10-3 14 CAISERATNEKLFF
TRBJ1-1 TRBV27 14 CASSLVSGNTEAFF
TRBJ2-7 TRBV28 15 CASSPDRGRDYEQYF
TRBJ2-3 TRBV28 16 CATSNPRGEGRDTQYF
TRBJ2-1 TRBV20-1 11 CSAGLGDEQFF
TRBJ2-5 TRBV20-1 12 CSVEGVGETQYF
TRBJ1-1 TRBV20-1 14 CSAMQGSGGTEAFF
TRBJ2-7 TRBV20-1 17 CCARYRGTGTRPYEQYF
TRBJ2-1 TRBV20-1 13 CSARGLVYNEQFF
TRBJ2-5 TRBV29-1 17 CSVEDLGTSGIQETQYF
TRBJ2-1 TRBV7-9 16 CASSLAALSSYNEQFF
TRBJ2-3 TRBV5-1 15 CASSSGLSSTDTQYF
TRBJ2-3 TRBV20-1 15 CSASRRLTSTDTQYF
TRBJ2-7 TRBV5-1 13 CASSWKETYEQYF
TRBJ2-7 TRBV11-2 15 CASSSLSGRAYEQYF
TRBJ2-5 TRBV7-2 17 CAGSLGLAGGFQETQYF
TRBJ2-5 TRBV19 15 CASSGGGTPQETQYF
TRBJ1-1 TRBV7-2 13 CASSLTWNTEAFF
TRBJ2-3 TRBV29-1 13 CSVSGGQTDTQYF
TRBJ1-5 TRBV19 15 CASAGAQGANQPQHF
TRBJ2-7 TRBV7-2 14 CASSDRGPDYEQYF
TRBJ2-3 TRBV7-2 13 CASSLAIRRTQYF
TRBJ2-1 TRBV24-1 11 CATSDLHEQFF
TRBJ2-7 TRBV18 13 CASSRLGPDEQYF
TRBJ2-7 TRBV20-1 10 CSANDREQYF
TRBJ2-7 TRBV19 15 CASSISVAGDSEQYF
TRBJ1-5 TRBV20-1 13 CSARQGGHQPQHF
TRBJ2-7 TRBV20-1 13 CSAPRTAAYEQYF
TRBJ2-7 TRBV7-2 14 CASSFSPSGYEQYF
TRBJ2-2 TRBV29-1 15 CSVEDGLSNTGELFF
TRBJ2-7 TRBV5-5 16 CASSLGGAGVGYEQYF
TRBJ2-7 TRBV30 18 CAWSRGLAGGPSPYEQYF
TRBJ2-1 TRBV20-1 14 CSADPGLLGNEQFF
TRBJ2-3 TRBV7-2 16 CASSLARVAGADTQYF
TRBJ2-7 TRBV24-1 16 CATSAGGDRASYEQYF
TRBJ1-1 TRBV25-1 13 CASSELFNTEAFF
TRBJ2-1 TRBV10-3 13 CAITPSGVNEQFF
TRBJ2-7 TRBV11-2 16 CASSLDETPRGFEQYF
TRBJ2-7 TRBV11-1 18 CASSSTGLAGYNPYEQYF
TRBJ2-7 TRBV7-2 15 CASSALDRARYEQYF
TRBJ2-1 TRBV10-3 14 CAISGLAGHNEQFF